The 9 T cell receptor beta chains listed next were all sequenced from one sample in a study of T cells expressing NK-cell markers (dated by TCRdb to 2019 to 2021). Library construction relied on 5' RACE. Sequenced using an Illumina HiSeq 2000. Each entry corresponds to one CDR3 protein sequence from reads that TCRdb reprocessed, and DNA is not given. The sample table on file contains about 260,000 distinct CDR3 sequences. Around 4% of the sample is held by the ten biggest clonotypes. The sequenced sample consisted of blood T cells: a sorted CD56 or NKG2C T cell subset, CD4+ or CD8+ T cells, or bulk PBMC T cells (not recorded which). The receptors were sampled from a woman between 18 and 75 years old in good health.

V and J are TRBV12-3 or TRBV12-4 and TRBJ1-4; TCRdb calls TRBD1, which cannot be checked without DNA. CDR3 size: 13 residues. Here the CDR3 reads CASSYGGREKLFF.

The chain employs TRBV6-2 or TRBV6-3 and TRBJ2-1; lacking DNA, the TRBD2 call made by TCRdb goes unchecked. The germline gives CDR1 MNHEY, CDR2 SVGEGT. This CDR3 is 15 amino acids long. The CDR3 loop is CASSYLAGNGNEQFF.

V and J are TRBV12-3 or TRBV12-4 and TRBJ1-4; TCRdb's D call of TRBD1 is untestable without DNA. The length of the CDR3 is 16 residues. CDR3 sequence reads: CASSAGSGARGEKLFF.

The rearrangement uses TRBV11-2 and TRBJ2-3; the TCRdb call, TRBD1, lacks DNA for checking. The CDR3 runs to 15 residues. Per germline, CDR1 SGHAT and CDR2 FQNNGV. CDR3 amino acids: CASSLAGAGTDTQYF.

The rearrangement links TRBV6-5 to TRBJ2-5; TCRdb indicates TRBD2, and absent DNA this call remains unverified. The CDR3 totals 18 residues. CDR1 is MNHEY, CDR2 SVGAGI, per germline. CDR3 loop: CASSSPHTAGGYQETQYF.

The rearrangement uses TRBV4-2 and TRBJ2-7; lacking DNA, the TRBD1 call made by TCRdb goes unchecked. The V gene's germline CDR1 is LGHNA and CDR2 YNFKEQ. This CDR3 comprises 16 residues. Here the CDR3 reads CASSQDTGSALYEQYF.

The chain has TRBV28 and TRBJ2-7; TCRdb returns TRBD1, unconfirmable since there is no DNA. Looked up from germline, CDR1 is MDHEN and CDR2 is SYDVKM. This CDR3 is 13 amino acids long. The CDR3: CASIGQGVYEQYF.

The chain has TRBV28 and TRBJ2-1. The CDR3 contains 17 residues. Germline CDR1 is MDHEN and CDR2 is SYDVKM. The CDR3: CASSFDMQGGTYNEQFF.

This chain connects TRBV5-1 to TRBJ1-4. The germline gives CDR1 SGHRS, CDR2 YFSETQ. The length of the CDR3 is 13 residues. CDR3 sequence: CASSPQGGEKLFF.